This T cell receptor beta chain was sequenced in a study of blood T cell repertoires in COVID-19. Study as a whole: Whether acute or convalescent, the COVID-19 samples came from the United States, Italy and Spain. Sources were T cells, B-cell-depleted T cells, or PBMCs; the material itself was cDNA or gDNA.

V gave up 5 bases and J gave up 4 bases, with 15 bases separating them. Germline V lookup: CDR1 MNHEY, CDR2 SMNVEV (reference sequence). This CDR3 is 15 amino acids long. Per the original methods: Nucleated cell number was recorded as an estimate derived from reference gene primer amplification. Generated by immunoSEQ multiplex PCR, the TCRdb table keeps only in-frame clones and is missing some. V and J calls and clone size follow that table, whereas D and trimming were derived from the DNA. This table holds about 86,000 clones, over 80% found once. The chain joins TRBV27 to TRBJ2-1; D perhaps matches TRBD2 (6 bases). Sequenced input: peripheral blood. This TCR was sampled from a human donor in a cohort sampled during active COVID-19. The CDR3 is CASSLERAAYNEQFF. The CDR3 DNA is TGTGCCAGCAGTCTCGAGCGGGCGGCTTACAATGAGCAGTTCTTC.